This T cell receptor beta chain emerged from a study of T-cell reconstitution after alpha-beta-depleted transplantation in children. The CDR3 totals 13 residues. Trimming took 8 bases from V and 5 from J; bases not matched to a gene: 6. The germline gives CDR1 SNHLY, CDR2 FYNNEI. General study results and limits: After one year, T-cell counts and TCRbeta diversity mostly came from new T cells. Certain patients had high TCRbeta diversity at day 60, and it came from recipient T cells and thymic progenitors that survived. Expanded graft clones numbering several hundred reportedly gave rise to alpha-beta T cells about two months after transplant.

This clonotype has a count of ten or more. Its antigen is currently unknown. Unique molecular identifiers were incorporated when the TCRbeta library was constructed. TCRdb ran MiXCR on the PCR reads and lists one entry per CDR3 protein. The sample comprises around 140,000 distinct CDR3 sequences, around 10% of which are singletons, and around a sixth rests with the top ten. The source material was PBMCs, mostly from graft donor cells, sampled 180 days after TCRalphabeta/CD19-depleted stem cell transplant. The clonotype originates from a female patient younger than 10 who had a stem cell transplant for congenital amegakaryocytic thrombocytopenia, so the T cells may come from the graft donor. The rearrangement uses TRBV2 and TRBJ1-5; 7 nucleotides agree with TRBD1. The CDR3 loop is CASRDRAYQPQHF. CDR3 bases: TGTGCCAGCCGGGACAGAGCCTATCAGCCCCAGCATTTT.